A selection of T cell receptor beta chains follows, all from one sample in a study of low-dose radiotherapy and immunotherapy resistance in tumors. TCRdb processed the reads anew with MiXCR; each CDR3 protein has one entry. The sample lists 40,000 or so distinct CDR3 sequences, around a third occurring once. This material consisted of PBMCs, taken before treatment. The receptors derive from a male donor with gallbladder cancer. CDR3s include the opening cysteine and the closing phenylalanine or tryptophan. D genes are given only for firm matches. Some rows mark clone size as missing; the rest say once, few, many or name a class of expanded clone.

>NA|many|TRBJ2-2|TRBV28
TGTGCCAGCAGTTGGCAGGGGATGTACACCGGGGAGCTGTTTTTT
CASSWQGMYTGELFF
>NA|many|TRBJ1-3|TRBV12-3/TRBV12-4
TGTGCCAGCAGTTCACCCTCTGGAAACACCATATATTTT
CASSSPSGNTIYF
>NA|medium-sized|TRBJ2-1|TRBV5-1
TGCGCCAGCAGCGTAGGGTTCATCTACAATGAGCAGTTCTTC
CASSVGFIYNEQFF
>NA|many|TRBJ1-3|TRBV4-1
TGCGCCAGCAGCGACCCCCCCTCTGGAAACACCATATATTTT
CASSDPPSGNTIYF
>NA|many|TRBJ2-2|TRBV11-3
TGTGCCAGCAGCTTGGATGGCGGGGAGCTGTTTTTT
CASSLDGGELFF
>TRBD2|many|TRBJ2-2|TRBV12-3/TRBV12-4
TGTGCCCTGGATAGCGGGGCCGCGAACACCGGGGAGCTGTTTTTT
CALDSGAANTGELFF
>NA|NA|TRBJ2-7|TRBV12-3/TRBV12-4
TGTGCCAGCAGTCGGGGGTTTGGGGACGAGCAGTACTTC
CASSRGFGDEQYF
>NA|many|TRBJ2-5|TRBV10-2
TGCGCCAGCGGTTGGGGTCGAGAGACCCAGTACTTC
CASGWGRETQYF
>TRBD2|few|TRBJ2-5|TRBV28
TGTGCCGGGGGGGGCCAAGAGACCCAGTACTTC
CAGGGQETQYF
>TRBD2|NA|TRBJ2-1|TRBV3-1
TGTGCCAGCAGCCAAGAAAGGCTAGCGGGAGTGCCCAGGTTCTTC
CASSQERLAGVPRFF
>TRBD2|NA|TRBJ2-7|TRBV6-1
TGTGCCAACAGTCCAAGACTAGCCTCGAAGGGCGAGCAGTACTTC
CANSPRLASKGEQYF
>NA|many|TRBJ1-2|TRBV7-2
TGTGCCAGCAGCTCACCCCAGGGGCGCACGATGGGCTACACCTTC
CASSSPQGRTMGYTF
>TRBD2|NA|TRBJ2-3|TRBV6-5
TGTGCCAGCAGCCGCCGGGACTACCCAAGCACAGATACGCAGTATTTT
CASSRRDYPSTDTQYF
>TRBD2|many|TRBJ2-5|TRBV11-2
TGTGCCAGCAGCTCCGGGACTAGCGGGGGTCGTGAGACCCAGTACTTC
CASSSGTSGGRETQYF
>TRBD1|many|TRBJ2-5|TRBV27
TGTGCCAGCAGTTTAGGACAGGGATACCAAGAGACCCAGTACTTC
CASSLGQGYQETQYF
>TRBD1|many|TRBJ1-4|TRBV2
TGTGCCAGCAGCGCAACAGGGGGCACTAATGAAAAACTGTTTTTT
CASSATGGTNEKLFF
>TRBD2|few|TRBJ2-3|TRBV20-1
TGCAGTGCGGCCGGGACTAGTTCGACAGATACGCAGTATTTT
CSAAGTSSTDTQYF
>NA|many|TRBJ2-7|TRBV1
TGCACCAGCTATACTAGCGGGAGGTCTCCCGAGCAGTACTTC
CTSYTSGRSPEQYF
>TRBD1|many|TRBJ2-7|TRBV27
TGTGCCAGCAGTTTATCTGTCGGACAGGGGGCCTACGAGCAGTACTTC
CASSLSVGQGAYEQYF
>TRBD1|NA|TRBJ1-5|TRBV28
TGTGCCAGCAGTAAGGACAGGGGGAATCAGCCCCAGCATTTT
CASSKDRGNQPQHF
>TRBD2|NA|TRBJ2-1|TRBV5-4
TGTGCCAGCAGCCAGAGCGGGAGGCTCAATGAGCAGTTCTTC
CASSQSGRLNEQFF
>NA|few|TRBJ1-6|TRBV12-3/TRBV12-4
TGTGCCAGCAACCCAGGGGCCTCTTCACCCCTCCACTTT
CASNPGASSPLHF
>NA|NA|TRBJ2-5|TRBV28
TGTGCCAGCAGACAGCGCGGAGAGACCCAGTACTTC
CASRQRGETQYF
>NA|medium-sized|TRBJ2-1|TRBV3-1
TGTGCCAGCAGCCAAGGACTAGTCTCCTACAATGAGCAGTTCTTC
CASSQGLVSYNEQFF
>NA|many|TRBJ2-2|TRBV19
TGTGCCAGTAGTATCTGGAACACCGGGGAGCTGTTTTTT
CASSIWNTGELFF
>NA|few|TRBJ1-2|TRBV7-2
TGTGCCAGCAGCCCCACCGGGACGGGGCCCCACTATGGCTACACCTTC
CASSPTGTGPHYGYTF
>NA|many|TRBJ2-3|TRBV13
TGTGCCAGCAGCCTACGCCCTACTAGCACAGATACGCAGTATTTT
CASSLRPTSTDTQYF